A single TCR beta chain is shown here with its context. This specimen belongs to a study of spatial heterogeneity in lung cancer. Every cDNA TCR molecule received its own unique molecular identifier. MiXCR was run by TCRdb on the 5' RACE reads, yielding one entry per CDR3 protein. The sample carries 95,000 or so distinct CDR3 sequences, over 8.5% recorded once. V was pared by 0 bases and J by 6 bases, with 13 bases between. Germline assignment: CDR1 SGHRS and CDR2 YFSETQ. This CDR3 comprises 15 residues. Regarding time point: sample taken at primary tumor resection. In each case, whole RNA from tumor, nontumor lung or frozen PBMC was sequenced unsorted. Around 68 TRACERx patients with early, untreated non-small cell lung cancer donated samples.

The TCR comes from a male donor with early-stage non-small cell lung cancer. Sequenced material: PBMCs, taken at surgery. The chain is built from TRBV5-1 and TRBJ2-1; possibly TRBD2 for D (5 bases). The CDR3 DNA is TGCGCCAGCAGCTTGGGGGTGAAGCGGAGCAATGAGCAGTTCTTC. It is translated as CASSLGVKRSNEQFF. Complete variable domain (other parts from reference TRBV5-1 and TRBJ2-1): KAGVTQTPRYLIKTRGQQVTLSCSPISGHRSVSWYQQTPGQGLQFLFEYFSETQRNKGNFPGRFSGRQFSNSRSEMNVSTLELGDSALYLCASSLGVKRSNEQFFGPGTRLTVL.